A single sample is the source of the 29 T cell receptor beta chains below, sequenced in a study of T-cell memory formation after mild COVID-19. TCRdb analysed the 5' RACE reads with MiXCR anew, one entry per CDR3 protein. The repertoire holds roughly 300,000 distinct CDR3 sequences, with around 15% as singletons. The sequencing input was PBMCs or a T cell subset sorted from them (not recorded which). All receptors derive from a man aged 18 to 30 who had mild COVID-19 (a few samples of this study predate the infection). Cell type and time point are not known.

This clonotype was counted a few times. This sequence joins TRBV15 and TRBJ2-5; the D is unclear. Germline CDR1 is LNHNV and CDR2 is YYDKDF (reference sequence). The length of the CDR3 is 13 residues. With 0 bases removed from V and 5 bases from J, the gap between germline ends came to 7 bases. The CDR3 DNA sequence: TGTGCCACCAGCAGAGATTCTTGGGAGACCCAGTACTTC. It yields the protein CATSRDSWETQYF.

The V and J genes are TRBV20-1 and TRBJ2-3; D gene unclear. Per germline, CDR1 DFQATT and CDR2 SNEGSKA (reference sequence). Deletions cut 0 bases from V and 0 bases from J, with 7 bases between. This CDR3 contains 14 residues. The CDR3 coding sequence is TGCAGTGCTAGAGACCCGACTAGCACAGATACGCAGTATTTT. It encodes CSARDPTSTDTQYF.

In DNA, the CDR3 is TGCGCCAGCAGTGAGCGGGTCGGGTATTATGGCTACACCTTC. Translation gives CASSERVGYYGYTF. The gene calls are TRBV10-2 and TRBJ1-2; no firm D call. This CDR3 is 14 amino acids long. V was clipped by 2 bases and J by 5 bases, with 12 bases between them. Looked up from germline, CDR1 is WSHSY and CDR2 is SAAADI.

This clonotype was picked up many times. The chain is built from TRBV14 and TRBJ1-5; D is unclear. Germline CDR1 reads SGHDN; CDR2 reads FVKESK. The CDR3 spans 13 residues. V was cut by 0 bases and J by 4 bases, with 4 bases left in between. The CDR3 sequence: CASSQDSNQPQHF. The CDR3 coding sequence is TGTGCCAGCAGCCAAGATTCAAATCAGCCCCAGCATTTT. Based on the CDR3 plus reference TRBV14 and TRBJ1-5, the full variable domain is EAGVTQFPSHSVIEKGQTVTLRCDPISGHDNLYWYRRVMGKEIKFLLHFVKESKQDESGMPNNRFLAERTGGTYSTLKVQPAELEDSGVYFCASSQDSNQPQHFGDGTRLSIL.

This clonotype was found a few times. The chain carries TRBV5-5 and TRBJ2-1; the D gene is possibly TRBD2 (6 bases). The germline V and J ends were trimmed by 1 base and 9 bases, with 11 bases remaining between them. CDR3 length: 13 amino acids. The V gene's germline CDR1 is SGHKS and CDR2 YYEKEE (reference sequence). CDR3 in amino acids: CASSLLVGGEQFF. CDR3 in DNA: TGTGCCAGCAGCTTGTTGGTGGGAGGTGAGCAGTTCTTC. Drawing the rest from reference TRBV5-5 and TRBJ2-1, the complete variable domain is DAGVTQSPTHLIKTRGQQVTLRCSPISGHKSVSWYQQVLGQGPQFIFQYYEKEERGRGNFPDRFSARQFPNYSSELNVNALLLGDSALYLCASSLLVGGEQFFGPGTRLTVL.

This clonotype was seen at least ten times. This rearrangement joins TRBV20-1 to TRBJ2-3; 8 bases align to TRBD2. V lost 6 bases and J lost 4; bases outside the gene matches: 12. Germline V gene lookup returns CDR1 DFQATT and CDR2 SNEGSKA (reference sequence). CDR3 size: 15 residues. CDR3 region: CSADEPGLDADTQYF. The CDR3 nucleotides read TGCAGTGCCGACGAACCGGGACTAGACGCAGATACGCAGTATTTT.

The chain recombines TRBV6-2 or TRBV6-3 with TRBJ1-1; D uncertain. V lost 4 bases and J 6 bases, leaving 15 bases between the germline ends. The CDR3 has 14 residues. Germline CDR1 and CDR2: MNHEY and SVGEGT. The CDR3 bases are TGTGCCAGCAGTTTATTCGGAGCGGGAGCTGAAGCTTTCTTT. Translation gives CASSLFGAGAEAFF.

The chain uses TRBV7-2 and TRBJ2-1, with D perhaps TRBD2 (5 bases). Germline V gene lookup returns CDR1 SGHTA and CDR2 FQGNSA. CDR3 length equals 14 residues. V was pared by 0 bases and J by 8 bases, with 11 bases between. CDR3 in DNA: TGTGCCAGCAGCTTAGCCGCCCTAGCAGATGAGCAGTTCTTC. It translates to CASSLAALADEQFF.

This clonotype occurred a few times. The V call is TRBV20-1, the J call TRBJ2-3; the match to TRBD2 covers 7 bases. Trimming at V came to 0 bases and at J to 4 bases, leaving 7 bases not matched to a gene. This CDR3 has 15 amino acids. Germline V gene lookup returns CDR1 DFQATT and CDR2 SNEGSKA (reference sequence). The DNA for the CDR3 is TGCAGTGCTAGAGATTACGGGGGGTGGGCAGATACGCAGTATTTT. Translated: CSARDYGGWADTQYF.

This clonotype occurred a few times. This chain's CDR3 is CASSPEGPPLQETQYF. CDR3 in DNA: TGCGCCAGCAGCCCAGAGGGTCCTCCTTTGCAAGAGACCCAGTACTTC. The V call is TRBV4-3, the J call TRBJ2-5, with D possibly matching TRBD2 (5 bases). CDR3 length: 16 residues. V dropped 4 bases and J dropped 2 bases, with 17 bases sitting between them. Germline V gives CDR1 LGHNA, CDR2 YSLEER.

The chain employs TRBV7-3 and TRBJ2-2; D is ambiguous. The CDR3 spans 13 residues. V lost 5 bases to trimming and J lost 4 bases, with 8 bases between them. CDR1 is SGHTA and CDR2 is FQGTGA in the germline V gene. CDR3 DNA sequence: TGTGCCAGCAGCCCGCGTGTCACCGGGGAGCTGTTTTTT. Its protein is CASSPRVTGELFF.

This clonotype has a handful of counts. The DNA of the CDR3 is TGTGCCATCAAAGGGGCGTCTTCCGGGGAGCTGTTTTTT. Protein: CAIKGASSGELFF. The V call is TRBV10-3, the J call TRBJ2-2; a weak D match, TRBD1 (5 bases). CDR1 and CDR2 (germline): ENHRY, SYGVKD. CDR3 size: 13 residues. V was pared by 7 bases and J by 6 bases, with 12 bases between.

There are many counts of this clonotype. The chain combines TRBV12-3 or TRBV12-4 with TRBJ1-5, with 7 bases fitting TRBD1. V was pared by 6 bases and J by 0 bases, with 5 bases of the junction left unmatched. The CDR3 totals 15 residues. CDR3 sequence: CASRVGTASNQPQHF. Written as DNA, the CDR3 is TGTGCCAGCAGGGTCGGGACAGCTAGCAATCAGCCCCAGCATTTT.

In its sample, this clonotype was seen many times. CDR3 DNA sequence: TGTGCCAGCAGCTTCTACCGGAGTAGTTCCCACAATGAGCAGTTCTTC. It is translated as CASSFYRSSSHNEQFF. This chain links TRBV7-9 with TRBJ2-1; D unresolved. The CDR3 runs to 16 residues. Trimming stripped 3 bases from V and 5 bases from J, with 17 bases between. The germline gives CDR1 SEHNR, CDR2 FQNEAQ (reference sequence).

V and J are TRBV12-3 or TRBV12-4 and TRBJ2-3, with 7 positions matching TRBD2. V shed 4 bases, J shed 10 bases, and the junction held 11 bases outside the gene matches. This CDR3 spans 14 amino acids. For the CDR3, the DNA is TGTGCCAGCAGTTGGGGGACTACATCCTCGGCGCAGTATTTT. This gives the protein CASSWGTTSSAQYF.

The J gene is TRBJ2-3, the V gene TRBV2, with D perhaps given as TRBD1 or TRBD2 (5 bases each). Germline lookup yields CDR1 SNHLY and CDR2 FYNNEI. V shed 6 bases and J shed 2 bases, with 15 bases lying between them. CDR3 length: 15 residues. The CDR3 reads CASRNRDGNTDTQYF. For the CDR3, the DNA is TGTGCCAGCAGAAACCGGGACGGAAACACAGATACGCAGTATTTT.

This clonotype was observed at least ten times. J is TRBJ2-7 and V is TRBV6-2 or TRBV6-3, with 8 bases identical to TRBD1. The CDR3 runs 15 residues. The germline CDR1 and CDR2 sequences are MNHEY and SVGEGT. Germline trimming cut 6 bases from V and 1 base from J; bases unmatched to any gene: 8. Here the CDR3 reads CASSKTGVFSYEQYV. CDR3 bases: TGTGCCAGCAGCAAGACAGGGGTTTTTTCCTACGAGCAGTACGTC.

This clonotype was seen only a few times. This chain's CDR3 is CASSLNVQETQYF. CDR3 DNA sequence: TGTGCCAGCAGTTTGAACGTCCAAGAGACCCAGTACTTC. The chain carries TRBV12-3 or TRBV12-4 and TRBJ2-5; D unclear. This CDR3 contains 13 residues. Deletions cut 3 bases from V and 1 base from J, with 6 bases between.

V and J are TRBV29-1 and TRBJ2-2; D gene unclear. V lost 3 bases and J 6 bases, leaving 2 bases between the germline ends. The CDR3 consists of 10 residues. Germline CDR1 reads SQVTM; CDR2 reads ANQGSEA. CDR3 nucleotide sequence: TGCAGCGTTGATTCCGGGGAGCTGTTTTTT. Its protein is CSVDSGELFF.

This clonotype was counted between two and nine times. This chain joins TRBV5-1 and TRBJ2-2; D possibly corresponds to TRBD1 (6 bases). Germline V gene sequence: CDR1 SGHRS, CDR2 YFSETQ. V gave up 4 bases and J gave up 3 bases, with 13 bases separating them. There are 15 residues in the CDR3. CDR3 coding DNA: TGCGCCAGCAGCCCAGGGGTTTCGGACACCGGGGAGCTGTTTTTT. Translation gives CASSPGVSDTGELFF.

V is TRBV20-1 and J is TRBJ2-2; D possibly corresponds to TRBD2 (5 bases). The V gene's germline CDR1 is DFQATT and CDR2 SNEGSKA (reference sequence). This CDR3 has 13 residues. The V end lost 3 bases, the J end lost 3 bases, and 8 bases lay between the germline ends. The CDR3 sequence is CSASGIDTGELFF. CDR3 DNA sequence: TGCAGTGCTAGCGGGATCGACACCGGGGAGCTGTTTTTT.

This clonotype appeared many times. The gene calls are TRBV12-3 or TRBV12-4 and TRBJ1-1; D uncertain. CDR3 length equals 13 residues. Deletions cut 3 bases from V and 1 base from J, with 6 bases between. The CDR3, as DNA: TGTGCCAGCAGTTTCCTCTCGAACACTGAAGCTTTCTTT. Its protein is CASSFLSNTEAFF.

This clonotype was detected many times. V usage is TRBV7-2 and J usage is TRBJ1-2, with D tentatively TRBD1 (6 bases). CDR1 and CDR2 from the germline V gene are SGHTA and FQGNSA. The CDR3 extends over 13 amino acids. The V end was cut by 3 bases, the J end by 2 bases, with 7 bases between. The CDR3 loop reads CASSFGGNYGYTF. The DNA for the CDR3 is TGTGCCAGCAGCTTCGGGGGCAACTATGGCTACACCTTC.

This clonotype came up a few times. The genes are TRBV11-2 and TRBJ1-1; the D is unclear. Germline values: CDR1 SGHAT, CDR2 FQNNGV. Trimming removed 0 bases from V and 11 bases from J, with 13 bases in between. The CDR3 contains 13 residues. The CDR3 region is CASSLDGVIWAFF. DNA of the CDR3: TGTGCCAGCAGCTTAGATGGCGTTATTTGGGCTTTCTTT.

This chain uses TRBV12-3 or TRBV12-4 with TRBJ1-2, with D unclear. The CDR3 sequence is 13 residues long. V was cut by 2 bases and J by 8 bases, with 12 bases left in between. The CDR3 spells CASSLLGLRGYTF. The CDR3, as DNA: TGTGCCAGCAGTTTATTGGGTCTGCGGGGCTACACCTTC.

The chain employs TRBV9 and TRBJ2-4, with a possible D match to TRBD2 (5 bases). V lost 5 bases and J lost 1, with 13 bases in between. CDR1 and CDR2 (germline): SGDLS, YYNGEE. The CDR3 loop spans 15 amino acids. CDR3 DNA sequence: TGTGCCAGCAGAGCCGAGGGTGGGGCCAAAAACATTCAGTACTTC. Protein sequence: CASRAEGGAKNIQYF.

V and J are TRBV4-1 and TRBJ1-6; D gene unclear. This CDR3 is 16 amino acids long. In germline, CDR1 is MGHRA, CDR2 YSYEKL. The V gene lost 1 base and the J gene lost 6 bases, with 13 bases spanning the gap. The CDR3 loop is CASSQVRTGSNSPLHF. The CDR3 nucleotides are TGCGCCAGCAGCCAAGTTAGGACCGGGAGTAATTCACCCCTCCACTTT.

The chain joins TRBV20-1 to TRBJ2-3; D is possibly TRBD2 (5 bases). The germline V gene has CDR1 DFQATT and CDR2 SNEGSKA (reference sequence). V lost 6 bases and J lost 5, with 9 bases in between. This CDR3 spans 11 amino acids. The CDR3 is CSARLLDTQYF. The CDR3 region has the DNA TGCAGTGCCAGACTACTAGATACGCAGTATTTT.

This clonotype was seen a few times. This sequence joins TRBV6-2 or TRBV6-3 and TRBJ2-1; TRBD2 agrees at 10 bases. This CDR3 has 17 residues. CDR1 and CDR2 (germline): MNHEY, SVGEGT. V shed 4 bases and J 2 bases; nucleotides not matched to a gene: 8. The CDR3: CASSSPLAGDPYNEQFF. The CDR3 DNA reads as TGTGCCAGCAGTTCCCCCCTAGCGGGGGACCCCTACAATGAGCAGTTCTTC.